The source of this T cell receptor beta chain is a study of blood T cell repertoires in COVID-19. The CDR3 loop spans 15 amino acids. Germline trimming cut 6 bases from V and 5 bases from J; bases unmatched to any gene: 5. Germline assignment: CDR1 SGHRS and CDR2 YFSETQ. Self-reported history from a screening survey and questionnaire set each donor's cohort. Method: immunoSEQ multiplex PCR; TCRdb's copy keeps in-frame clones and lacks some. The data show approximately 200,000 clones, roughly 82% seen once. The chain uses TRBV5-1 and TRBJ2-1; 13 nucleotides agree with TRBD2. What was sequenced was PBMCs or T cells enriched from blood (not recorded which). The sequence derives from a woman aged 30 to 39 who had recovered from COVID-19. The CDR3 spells CASTLLAGGDNEQFF. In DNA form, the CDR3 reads TGCGCCAGCACCTTACTAGCGGGAGGGGACAATGAGCAGTTCTTC.